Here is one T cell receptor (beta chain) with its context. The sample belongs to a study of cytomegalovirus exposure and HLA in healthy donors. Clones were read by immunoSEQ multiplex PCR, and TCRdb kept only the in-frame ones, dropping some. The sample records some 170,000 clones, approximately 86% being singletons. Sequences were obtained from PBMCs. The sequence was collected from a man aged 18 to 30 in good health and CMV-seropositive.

CDR3 residues: CASSQDTGSETQYF. The CDR3 bases are TGCGCCAGCAGCCAGGACACAGGGAGCGAGACCCAGTACTTC. The rearrangement joins TRBV5-1 to TRBJ2-5, with a possible D match to TRBD1 (6 bases). CDR3 length: 14 residues. The germline CDR1 and CDR2 sequences are SGHRS and YFSETQ. Trimming removed 4 bases from V and 5 bases from J, with 15 bases in between.